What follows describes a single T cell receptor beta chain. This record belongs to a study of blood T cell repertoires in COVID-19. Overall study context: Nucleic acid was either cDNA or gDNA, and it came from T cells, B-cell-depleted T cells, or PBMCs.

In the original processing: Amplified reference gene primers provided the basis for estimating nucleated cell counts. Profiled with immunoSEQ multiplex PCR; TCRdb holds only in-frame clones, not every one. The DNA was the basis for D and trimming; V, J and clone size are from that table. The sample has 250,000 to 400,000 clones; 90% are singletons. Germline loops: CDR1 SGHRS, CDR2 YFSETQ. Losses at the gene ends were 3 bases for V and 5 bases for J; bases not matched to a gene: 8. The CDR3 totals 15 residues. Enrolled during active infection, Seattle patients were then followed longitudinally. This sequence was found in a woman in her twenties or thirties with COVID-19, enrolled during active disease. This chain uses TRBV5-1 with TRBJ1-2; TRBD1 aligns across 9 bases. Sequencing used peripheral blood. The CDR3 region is CASSSDRGALYGYTF. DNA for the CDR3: TGCGCCAGCAGCTCGGACAGGGGAGCTTTATATGGCTACACCTTC.